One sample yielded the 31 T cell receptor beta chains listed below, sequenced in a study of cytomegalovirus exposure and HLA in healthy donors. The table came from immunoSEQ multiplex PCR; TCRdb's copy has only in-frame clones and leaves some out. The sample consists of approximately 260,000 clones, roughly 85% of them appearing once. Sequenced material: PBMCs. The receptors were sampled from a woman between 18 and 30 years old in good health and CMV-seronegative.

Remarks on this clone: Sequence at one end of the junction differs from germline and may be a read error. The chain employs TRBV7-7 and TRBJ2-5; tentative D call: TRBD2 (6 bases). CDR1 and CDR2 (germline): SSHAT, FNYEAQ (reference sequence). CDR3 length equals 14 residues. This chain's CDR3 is CASSLGDFQETQYF. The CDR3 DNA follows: TGTGCTAGCAGCTTAGGGGACTTTCAAGAGACCCAGTACTTC.

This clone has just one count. The CDR3 DNA reads TGTGCTAGTGGTCCTCGACAGGGGATCAACAATGAGCAGTTCTTC. It is translated as CASGPRQGINNEQFF. The rearrangement links TRBV12-5 to TRBJ2-1; 8 bases agree with TRBD1. CDR1 and CDR2 (germline): LGHNT, FRNRAP. The V and J ends lost 5 bases and 5 bases, in that order; junction bases with no gene match: 8. The CDR3 extends over 15 amino acids.

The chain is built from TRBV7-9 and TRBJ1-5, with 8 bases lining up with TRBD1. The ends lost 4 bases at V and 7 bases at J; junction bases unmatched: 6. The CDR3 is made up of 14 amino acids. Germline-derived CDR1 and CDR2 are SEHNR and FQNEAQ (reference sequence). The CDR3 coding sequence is TGTGCCAGCAGCTCTGGACAGGGCGGGCAGCCCCAGCATTTT. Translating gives CASSSGQGGQPQHF.

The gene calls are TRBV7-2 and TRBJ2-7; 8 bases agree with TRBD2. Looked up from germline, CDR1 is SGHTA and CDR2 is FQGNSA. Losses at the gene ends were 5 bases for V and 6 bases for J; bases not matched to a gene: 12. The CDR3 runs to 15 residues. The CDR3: CASSPGSRGGIEQYF. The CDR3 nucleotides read TGTGCCAGCAGCCCCGGCAGCCGGGGGGGTATCGAGCAGTACTTC.

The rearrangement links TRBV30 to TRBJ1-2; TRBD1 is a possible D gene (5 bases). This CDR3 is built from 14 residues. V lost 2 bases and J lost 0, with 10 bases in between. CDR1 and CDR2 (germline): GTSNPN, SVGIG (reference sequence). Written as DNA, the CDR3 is TGTGCCTGGAGTAGGGGCAGTTCTAACTATGGCTACACCTTC. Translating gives CAWSRGSSNYGYTF.

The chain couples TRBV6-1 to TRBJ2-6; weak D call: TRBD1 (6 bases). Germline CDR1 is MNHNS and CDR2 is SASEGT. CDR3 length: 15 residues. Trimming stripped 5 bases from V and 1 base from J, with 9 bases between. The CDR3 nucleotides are TGTGCCAGCAGTCCGCAGGGGTCTGGGGCCAACGTCCTGACTTTC. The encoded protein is CASSPQGSGANVLTF.

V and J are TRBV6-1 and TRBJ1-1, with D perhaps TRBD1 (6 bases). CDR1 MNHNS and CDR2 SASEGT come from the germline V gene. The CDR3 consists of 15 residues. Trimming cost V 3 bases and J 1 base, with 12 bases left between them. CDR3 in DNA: TGTGCCAGCAGTGACTCTTGGACAGCGAACACTGAAGCTTTCTTT. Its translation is CASSDSWTANTEAFF.

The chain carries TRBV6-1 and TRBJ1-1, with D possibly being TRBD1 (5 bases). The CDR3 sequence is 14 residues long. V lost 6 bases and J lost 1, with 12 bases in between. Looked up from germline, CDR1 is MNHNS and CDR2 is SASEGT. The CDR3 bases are TGTGCCAGCAGGCCAGGGCAGAGGAACACTGAAGCTTTCTTT. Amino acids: CASRPGQRNTEAFF.

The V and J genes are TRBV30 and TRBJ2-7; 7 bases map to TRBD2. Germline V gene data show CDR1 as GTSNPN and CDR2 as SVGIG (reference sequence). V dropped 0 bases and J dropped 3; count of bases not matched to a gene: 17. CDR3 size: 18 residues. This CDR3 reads CAWSVLRQTSVRLYEQYF. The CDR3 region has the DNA TGTGCCTGGAGTGTACTTAGACAAACTAGCGTTCGACTCTACGAGCAGTACTTC.

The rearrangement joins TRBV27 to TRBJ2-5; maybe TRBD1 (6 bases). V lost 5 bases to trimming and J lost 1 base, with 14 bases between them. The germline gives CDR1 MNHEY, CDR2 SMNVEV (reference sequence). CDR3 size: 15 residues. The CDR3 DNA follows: TGTGCCAGCAGTCGGACAGTTGGGGTCCAAGAGACCCAGTACTTC. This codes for CASSRTVGVQETQYF.

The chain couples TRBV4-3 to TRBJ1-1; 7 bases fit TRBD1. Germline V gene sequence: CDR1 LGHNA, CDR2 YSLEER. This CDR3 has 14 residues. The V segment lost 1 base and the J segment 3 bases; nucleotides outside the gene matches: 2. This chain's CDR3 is CASSQGTGDTEAFF. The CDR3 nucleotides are TGCGCCAGCAGCCAAGGAACAGGGGACACTGAAGCTTTCTTT.

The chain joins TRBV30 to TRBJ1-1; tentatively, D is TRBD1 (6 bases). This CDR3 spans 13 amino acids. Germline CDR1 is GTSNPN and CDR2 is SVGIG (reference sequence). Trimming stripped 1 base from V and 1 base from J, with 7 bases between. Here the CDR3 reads CAWSGGGNTEAFF. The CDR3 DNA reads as TGTGCCTGGAGTGGAGGGGGGAACACTGAAGCTTTCTTT.

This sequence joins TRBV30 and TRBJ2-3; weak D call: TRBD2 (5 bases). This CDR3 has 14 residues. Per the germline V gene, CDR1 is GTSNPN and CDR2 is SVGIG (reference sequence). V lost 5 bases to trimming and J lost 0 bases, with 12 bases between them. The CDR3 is CAWSGLPSTDTQYF. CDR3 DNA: TGTGCCTGGTCAGGACTGCCCAGCACAGATACGCAGTATTTT.

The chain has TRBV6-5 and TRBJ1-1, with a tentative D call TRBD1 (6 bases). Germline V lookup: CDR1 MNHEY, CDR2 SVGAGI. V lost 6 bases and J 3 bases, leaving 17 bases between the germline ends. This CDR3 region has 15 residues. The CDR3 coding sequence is TGTGCCAGCAGCCCTCGGGCGGGGGCAGACACTGAAGCTTTCTTT. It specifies CASSPRAGADTEAFF.

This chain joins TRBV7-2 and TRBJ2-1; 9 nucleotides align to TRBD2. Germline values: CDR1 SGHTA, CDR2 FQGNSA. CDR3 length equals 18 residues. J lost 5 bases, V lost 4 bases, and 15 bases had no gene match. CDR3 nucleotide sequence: TGTGCCAGCAGCTCCACCCCCCGCGGAGCGGGGGGCAACAATGAGCAGTTCTTC. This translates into CASSSTPRGAGGNNEQFF. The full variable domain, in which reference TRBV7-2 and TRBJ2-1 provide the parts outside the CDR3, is GAGVSQSPSNKVTEKGKDVELRCDPISGHTALYWYRQSLGQGLEFLIYFQGNSAPDKSGLPSDRFSAERTGGSVSTLTIQRTQQEDSAVYLCASSSTPRGAGGNNEQFFGPGTRLTVL.

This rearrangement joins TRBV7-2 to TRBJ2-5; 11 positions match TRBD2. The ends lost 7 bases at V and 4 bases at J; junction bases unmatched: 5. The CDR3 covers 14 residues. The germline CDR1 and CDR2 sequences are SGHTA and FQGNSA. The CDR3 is CASTPSGGLETQYF. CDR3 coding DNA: TGTGCCAGCACCCCTAGCGGGGGGCTAGAGACCCAGTACTTC. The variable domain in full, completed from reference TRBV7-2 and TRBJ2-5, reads GAGVSQSPSNKVTEKGKDVELRCDPISGHTALYWYRQSLGQGLEFLIYFQGNSAPDKSGLPSDRFSAERTGGSVSTLTIQRTQQEDSAVYLCASTPSGGLETQYFGPGTRLLVL.

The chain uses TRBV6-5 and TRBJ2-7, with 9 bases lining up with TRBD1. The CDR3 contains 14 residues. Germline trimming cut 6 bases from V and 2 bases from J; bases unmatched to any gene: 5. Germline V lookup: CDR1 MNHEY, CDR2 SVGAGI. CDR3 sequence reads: CASRRTGAAYEQYF. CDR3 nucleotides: TGTGCCAGCAGGAGGACAGGGGCGGCCTACGAGCAGTACTTC.

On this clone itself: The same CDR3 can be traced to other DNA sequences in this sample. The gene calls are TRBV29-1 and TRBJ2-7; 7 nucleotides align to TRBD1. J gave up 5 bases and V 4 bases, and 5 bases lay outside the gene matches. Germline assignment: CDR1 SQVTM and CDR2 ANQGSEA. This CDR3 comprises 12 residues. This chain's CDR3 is CSVGQGSHEQYF. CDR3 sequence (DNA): TGCAGCGTTGGACAGGGTTCCCACGAGCAGTACTTC.

CDR3 sequence (DNA): TGCGCCAGCAGCCAAGATCTTTTTGGGACAGGGAGGTACGAGCAGTACTTC. Translating gives CASSQDLFGTGRYEQYF. The gene calls are TRBV4-3 and TRBJ2-7; the match to TRBD1 covers 9 bases. With V trimmed by 0 bases and J by 4 bases, 10 bases remained unmatched. The CDR3 loop spans 17 amino acids. CDR1 is LGHNA, CDR2 YSLEER, per germline.

The CDR3 DNA is TGTGCCAGCAGGCAGGGCGCCTATAATTCACCCCTCCACTTT. Its protein is CASRQGAYNSPLHF. The V call is TRBV27, the J call TRBJ1-6, with D perhaps matching TRBD1 (5 bases). Looked up from germline, CDR1 is MNHEY and CDR2 is SMNVEV (reference sequence). This CDR3 has 14 residues. Trimming stripped 6 bases from V and 2 bases from J, with 8 bases between.

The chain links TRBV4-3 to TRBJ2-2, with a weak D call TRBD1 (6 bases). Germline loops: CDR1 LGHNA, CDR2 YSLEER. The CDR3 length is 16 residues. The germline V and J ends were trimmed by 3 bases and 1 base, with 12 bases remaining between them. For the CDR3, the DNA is TGCGCCAGCAGCCACCTGGGACACAAGAACACCGGGGAGCTGTTTTTT. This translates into CASSHLGHKNTGELFF.

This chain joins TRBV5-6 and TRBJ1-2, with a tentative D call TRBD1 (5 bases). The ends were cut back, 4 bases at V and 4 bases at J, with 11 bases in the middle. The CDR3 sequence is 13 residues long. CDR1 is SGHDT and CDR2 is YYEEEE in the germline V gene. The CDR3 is CASSTRRAYGYTF. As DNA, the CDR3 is TGTGCCAGCAGCACCCGCAGGGCCTATGGCTACACCTTC.

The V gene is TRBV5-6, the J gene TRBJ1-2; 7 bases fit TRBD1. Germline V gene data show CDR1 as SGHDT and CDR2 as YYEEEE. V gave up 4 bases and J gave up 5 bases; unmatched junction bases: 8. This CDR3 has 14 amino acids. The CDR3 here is CASSPGQRGYGYTF. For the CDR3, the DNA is TGTGCCAGCAGCCCGGGACAGCGAGGGTATGGCTACACCTTC.

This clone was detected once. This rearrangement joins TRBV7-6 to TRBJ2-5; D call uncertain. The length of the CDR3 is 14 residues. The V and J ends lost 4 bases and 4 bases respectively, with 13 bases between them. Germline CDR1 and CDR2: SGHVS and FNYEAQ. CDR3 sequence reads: CASSSSTRTETQYF. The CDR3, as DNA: TGTGCCAGCAGCTCCTCGACACGCACAGAGACCCAGTACTTC.

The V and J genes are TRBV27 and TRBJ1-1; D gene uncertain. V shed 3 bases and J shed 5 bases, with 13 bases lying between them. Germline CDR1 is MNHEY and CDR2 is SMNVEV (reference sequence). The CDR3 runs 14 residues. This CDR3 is CASSLSPYRTEAFF. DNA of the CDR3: TGTGCCAGCAGTTTGAGCCCTTACCGGACTGAAGCTTTCTTT.

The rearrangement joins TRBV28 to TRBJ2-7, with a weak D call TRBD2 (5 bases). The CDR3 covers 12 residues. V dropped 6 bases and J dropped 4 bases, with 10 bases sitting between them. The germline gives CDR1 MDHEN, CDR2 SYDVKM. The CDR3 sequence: CASRTTIYEQYF. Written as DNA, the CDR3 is TGTGCCAGCAGGACTACCATTTACGAGCAGTACTTC.

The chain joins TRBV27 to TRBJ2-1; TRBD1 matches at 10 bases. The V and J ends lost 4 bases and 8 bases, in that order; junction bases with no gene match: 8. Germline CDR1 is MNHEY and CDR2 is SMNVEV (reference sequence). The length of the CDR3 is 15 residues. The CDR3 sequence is CASSYSPDRGHEQFF. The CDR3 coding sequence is TGTGCCAGCAGTTACTCGCCCGACAGGGGGCATGAGCAGTTCTTC.

As DNA, the CDR3 is TGTGCCAGCAGCCCTACAGGGGGCCTTCAGCCCCAGCATTTT. It specifies CASSPTGGLQPQHF. This chain links TRBV7-2 with TRBJ1-5; 9 positions agree with TRBD1. Germline V gives CDR1 SGHTA, CDR2 FQGNSA. The CDR3 is 14 amino acids. J gave up 6 bases and V 5 bases, and 5 bases lay outside the gene matches.

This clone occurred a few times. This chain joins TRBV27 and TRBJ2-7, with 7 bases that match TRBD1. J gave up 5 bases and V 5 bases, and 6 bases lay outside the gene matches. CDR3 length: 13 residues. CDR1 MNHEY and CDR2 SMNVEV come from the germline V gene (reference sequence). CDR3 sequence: CASSRYRGDEQYF. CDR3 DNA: TGTGCCAGCAGTAGGTACAGGGGAGACGAGCAGTACTTC.

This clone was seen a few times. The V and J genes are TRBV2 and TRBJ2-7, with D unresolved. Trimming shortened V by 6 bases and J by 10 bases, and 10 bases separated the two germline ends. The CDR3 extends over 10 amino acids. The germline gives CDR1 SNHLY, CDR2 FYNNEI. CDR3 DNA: TGTGCCAGCAGGTTGGTAGTCCAGTACTTC. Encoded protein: CASRLVVQYF.

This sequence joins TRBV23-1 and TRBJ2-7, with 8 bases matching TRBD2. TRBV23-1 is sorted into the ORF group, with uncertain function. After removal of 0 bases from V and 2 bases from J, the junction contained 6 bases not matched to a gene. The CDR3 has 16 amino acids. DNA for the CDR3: TGCGCCAGCAGTCAATCCTCGTTTAGCGGGACCTACGAGCAGTACTTC. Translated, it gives CASSQSSFSGTYEQYF.